The T cell receptor beta chain under discussion was sequenced for a study of regulatory T cells in long-lasting Graves disease. iRepertoire HTBI primers and Arm-PCR of CDR3 regions built TCR beta libraries. TCRdb analysed the multiplex PCR reads with MiXCR anew, one entry per CDR3 protein. Found here are fewer than 400,000 distinct CDR3 sequences, around a fifth of them singletons; the top ten hold about 29%. Germline CDR1 is MNHNS and CDR2 is SASEGT. CDR3 size: 10 residues. The germline V and J ends were trimmed by 11 bases and 4 bases, with 6 bases remaining between them. This clonotype has only a few counts. Time point specified: persistent/refractory GD, antithyroid drugs over 5 years with positive TRAb. The TCR library was made from RNA extracted from PBMCs.

The V and J genes are TRBV6-1 and TRBJ1-5; unclear D gene. This TCR came from a female donor with Graves disease. Material: peripheral blood mononuclear cells (PBMCs), obtained when the disease was refractory, from a patient treated with antithyroid drugs. CDR3 coding DNA: TGTGCCGCAGCAAATCAGCCCCAGCATTTT. It encodes CAAANQPQHF.